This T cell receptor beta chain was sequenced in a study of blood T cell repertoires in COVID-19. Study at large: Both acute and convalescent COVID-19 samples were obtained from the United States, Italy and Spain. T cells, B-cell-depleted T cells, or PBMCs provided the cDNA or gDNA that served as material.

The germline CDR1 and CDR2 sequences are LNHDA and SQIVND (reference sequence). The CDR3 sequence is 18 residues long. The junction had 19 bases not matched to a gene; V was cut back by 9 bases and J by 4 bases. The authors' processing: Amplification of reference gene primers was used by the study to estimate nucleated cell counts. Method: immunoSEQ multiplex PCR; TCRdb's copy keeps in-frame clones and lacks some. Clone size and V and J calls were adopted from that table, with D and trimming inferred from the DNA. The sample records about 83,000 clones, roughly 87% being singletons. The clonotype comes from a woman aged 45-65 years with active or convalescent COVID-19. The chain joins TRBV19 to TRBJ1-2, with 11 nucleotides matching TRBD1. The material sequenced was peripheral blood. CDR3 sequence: CASLYPSGQGAHGYGYTF. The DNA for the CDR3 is TGTGCCAGCCTCTATCCCTCCGGACAGGGGGCGCACGGCTATGGCTACACCTTC.